What follows are 18 T cell receptor beta chains derived from one specimen sequenced in a study of shared clonotypes between healthy human individuals (TCRdb year 2020). The library was prepared using the immunoSEQ multiplex PCR assay. TCRdb re-hosts the immuneACCESS table, in-frame sequences only. Its copies lack some clones; in the studies checked, an unresolved V gene accounts for under half of them, and the cause for the rest is not known. The sample has roughly 2.5 million clones on record, over 85% of them singletons. The ten largest clones represent 0.11% to 0.15% of the sample. The specimen sequenced was naive CD4+ T cells sorted from blood. In the paper's terms, the cell subset or site label means: CD45RA+ positively selected. These receptors came from a man aged 18 to 29 in good health.

Remarks on this clone: Different DNA sequences within this sample yield the same CDR3. The V call is TRBV9, the J call TRBJ2-3; D assignment may be TRBD1 or TRBD2 (6 bases each). The V and J ends lost 0 bases and 0 bases respectively, with 8 bases between them. This CDR3 region has 15 residues. CDR1 SGDLS and CDR2 YYNGEE come from the germline V gene. CDR3 protein: CASSVGGGSTDTQYF. The CDR3 DNA follows: TGTGCCAGCAGCGTAGGAGGGGGGAGCACAGATACGCAGTATTTT.

V is TRBV30 and J is TRBJ2-5; D call uncertain. In germline, CDR1 is GTSNPN, CDR2 SVGIG (reference sequence). The CDR3 covers 12 residues. V was pared by 0 bases and J by 5 bases, with 7 bases between. As DNA, the CDR3 is TGTGCCTGGAGTGTACCCGTGGAGACCCAGTACTTC. Amino acid sequence: CAWSVPVETQYF.

A few counts support this clone. In the same sample, other DNA sequences code for this CDR3. V usage is TRBV6-1 and J usage is TRBJ1-1; no firm D call. The V gene's germline CDR1 is MNHNS and CDR2 SASEGT. There are 13 residues in the CDR3. The germline V and J ends were trimmed by 2 bases and 1 base, with 5 bases remaining between them. Written as DNA, the CDR3 is TGTGCCAGCAGTGAACAGCCGAACACTGAAGCTTTCTTT. This gives the protein CASSEQPNTEAFF.

This sequence joins TRBV19 and TRBJ2-3; D could derive from TRBD1 or TRBD2 (5 bases each). Germline assignment: CDR1 LNHDA and CDR2 SQIVND (reference sequence). The CDR3 runs 14 residues. The V gene lost 9 bases and the J gene lost 2 bases, with 15 bases spanning the gap. The CDR3 bases are TGTGCCAGCACTTCGGGACCTTACACAGATACGCAGTATTTT. It specifies CASTSGPYTDTQYF.

The rearrangement uses TRBV7-9 and TRBJ2-2; the match to TRBD2 covers 15 bases. The CDR3 covers 19 residues. The germline V gene encodes CDR1 SEHNR and CDR2 FQNEAQ (reference sequence). Trimming at V came to 0 bases and at J to 2 bases, leaving 4 bases not matched to a gene. CDR3 sequence (DNA): TGTGCCAGCAGCTTAGCCCGGGGACTAGCGGGAGGCAACACCGGGGAGCTGTTTTTT. It specifies CASSLARGLAGGNTGELFF.

This clone occurred a few times. The J gene is TRBJ1-5, the V gene TRBV7-9; TRBD1 is a possible D gene (5 bases). The germline V gene has CDR1 SEHNR and CDR2 FQNEAQ (reference sequence). This CDR3 spans 14 amino acids. V was shortened by 5 bases and J by 9 bases, with 17 bases between the two germline ends. The CDR3 DNA follows: TGTGCCAGCAGCAAACTGACAGACCCATGGCCCCAGCATTTT. This translates into CASSKLTDPWPQHF.

This chain connects TRBV18 to TRBJ2-7, with TRBD1 identical over 7 bases. The CDR3 contains 15 residues. Germline assignment: CDR1 KGHSH and CDR2 LQKENI. J gave up 2 bases and V 4 bases, and 8 bases lay outside the gene matches. The CDR3 sequence is CASSLVRDSPYEQYF. CDR3 bases: TGTGCCAGCTCACTCGTCCGGGACAGCCCCTACGAGCAGTACTTC.

This clone was counted a single time. The chain employs TRBV4-3 and TRBJ2-1; TRBD1 matches at 7 bases. Germline lookup yields CDR1 LGHNA and CDR2 YSLEER. CDR3 length: 15 amino acids. V gave up 0 bases and J gave up 12 bases; unmatched junction bases: 11. CDR3 loop: CASSQEGQSLQGQFF. In DNA, the CDR3 is TGCGCCAGCAGCCAAGAGGGACAGTCCCTCCAGGGGCAGTTCTTC.

The chain joins TRBV7-9 to TRBJ2-6; maybe TRBD2 (6 bases). This CDR3 is built from 15 residues. Germline V gives CDR1 SEHNR, CDR2 FQNEAQ (reference sequence). Trimming took 6 bases from V and 2 from J, leaving 11 bases between them. CDR3 amino acids: CASSSRGTGANVLTF. DNA of the CDR3: TGTGCCAGCAGTTCCCGGGGGACTGGGGCCAACGTCCTGACTTTC.

The chain combines TRBV6-6 with TRBJ2-7; D may be TRBD1 (5 bases). V lost 0 bases, J lost 5 bases, and 11 bases lay in between. The CDR3 length is 14 residues. Germline CDR1 is MNHNY and CDR2 is SVGAGI (reference sequence). CDR3 nucleotide sequence: TGTGCCAGCAGTTACTCAGGGGTTTTGAACGAGCAGTACTTC. Amino acids: CASSYSGVLNEQYF.

The V call is TRBV30, the J call TRBJ1-2, with D tentatively TRBD1 (5 bases). The CDR3 spans 13 residues. Trimming removed 3 bases from V and 6 bases from J, with 14 bases in between. Per the germline V gene, CDR1 is GTSNPN and CDR2 is SVGIG (reference sequence). For the CDR3, the DNA is TGTGCCTGGAGGGACACTTCAGCTGATGGCTACACCTTC. Encoded protein: CAWRDTSADGYTF.

The genes are TRBV9 and TRBJ2-7; D is undetermined. V lost 7 bases, J lost 0 bases, and 8 bases lay in between. CDR1 is SGDLS, CDR2 YYNGEE, per germline. CDR3 length equals 12 residues. CDR3 nucleotides: TGTGCCAGCGGGGATGTCTCCTACGAGCAGTACTTC. Translation: CASGDVSYEQYF.

A remark on this clone: One end of the junction fails to match germline, which may point to a read error. The chain joins TRBV6-6 to TRBJ1-5; D is perhaps TRBD1 (6 bases). CDR1 is MNHNY and CDR2 is SVGAGI in the germline V gene (reference sequence). The CDR3 spans 14 residues. The CDR3 DNA reads TGTGCCAGCAGTGACTCAGGGGCGGAGCAGCCCCAGCATTTT. It specifies CASSDSGAEQPQHF.

In this sample, this clone turned up once. The chain recombines TRBV6-1 with TRBJ1-4, with D perhaps matching TRBD1 (5 bases). The CDR3 is made up of 14 amino acids. V lost 5 bases and J lost 4, with 11 bases in between. CDR1 and CDR2 from the germline V gene are MNHNS and SASEGT. The CDR3 bases are TGTGCCAGCAGTTTGGGGGTGGTTAATGAAAAACTGTTTTTT. Amino acid sequence: CASSLGVVNEKLFF.

The chain joins TRBV18 to TRBJ1-4; 11 nucleotides align to TRBD1. There are 16 residues in the CDR3. V lost 3 bases and J lost 4; bases outside the gene matches: 4. Germline loops: CDR1 KGHSH, CDR2 LQKENI. The CDR3 protein is CASSPAGQGVNEKLFF. CDR3 coding DNA: TGTGCCAGCTCACCTGCGGGACAGGGGGTTAATGAAAAACTGTTTTTT.

Regarding this clone: The sample holds other DNA sequences that translate to the same CDR3. The J gene is TRBJ2-1, the V gene TRBV5-1, with 7 bases identical to TRBD1. The CDR3 covers 15 residues. V lost 4 bases, J lost 2 bases, and 6 bases stayed unmatched. CDR1 is SGHRS and CDR2 is YFSETQ in the germline V gene. CDR3 protein: CASSLTGDPYNEQFF. CDR3 nucleotides: TGCGCCAGCAGCCTAACAGGGGACCCCTACAATGAGCAGTTCTTC.

This clone was recorded once. Here the CDR3 reads CASSGRGALAGGKNEQFF. The CDR3 bases are TGTGCCAGCAGTGGGAGGGGGGCGCTAGCGGGAGGTAAGAATGAGCAGTTCTTC. The V call is TRBV25-1, the J call TRBJ2-1, with 11 bases identical to TRBD2. Germline lookup yields CDR1 MGHDK and CDR2 SYGVNS. V lost 4 bases and J lost 7; bases outside the gene matches: 15. This CDR3 spans 18 amino acids.

A single count supports this clone. The chain is built from TRBV5-4 and TRBJ1-1; TRBD1 aligns across 7 bases. Germline V gene lookup returns CDR1 SGHNT and CDR2 YYREEE (reference sequence). V trimming: 4 bases; J trimming: 1 base; junction bases outside the gene matches: 7. The length of the CDR3 is 15 residues. CDR3 protein: CASSTGTAWNTEAFF. The CDR3 nucleotides are TGTGCCAGCAGCACCGGGACAGCATGGAACACTGAAGCTTTCTTT.